This TCR beta chain was captured by sequencing in a study of vaccination and CD4 T cells after COVID-19. As for the study in general: Investigators stimulated cells with overlapping spike peptides drawn from SARS-CoV-2, HCoV-NL63, HCoV-OC43 and HCoV-229E.

Sequencing of cultured CD4+ T cell DNA used the Oncomine TCR Beta short-read assay. Via MiXCR, TCRdb re-called the PCR reads, giving one row per CDR3 protein. The table has about 7,500 distinct CDR3 sequences, around half seen once. Trimming shortened V by 3 bases and J by 8 bases, and 16 bases separated the two germline ends. The CDR3 spans 14 residues. This clonotype was detected once. Its antigen is not identified. Treatment of the sample: approximately nine-day PBMC culture with coronavirus spike peptide pools or control peptides (ViraFEST assay). CD4+ T-cell collection from the unexposed donor predated the COVID-19 pandemic (2011-2018).

This clonotype was obtained from a human donor in good health. J is TRBJ1-1 and V is TRBV12-3 or TRBV12-4; D may be TRBD1 (5 bases). The sample taken for sequencing was CD4+ T cells from blood, cultured in vitro. CDR3 in DNA: TGTGCCAGCAGTTTCAGGCAGGGTGGATTCGAAGCTTTCTTT. It translates to CASSFRQGGFEAFF.